This T cell receptor (beta chain) is drawn from a study of Tregs in tolerant kidney transplant recipients. Findings of the study overall: Biological reproducibility was not directly addressed in this study. Few patients were studied, so findings need validation in larger groups.

On this clone itself: Its antigen is not known.

The length of the CDR3 is 14 residues. CDR1 and CDR2 from the germline V gene are LNHDA and SQIVND (reference sequence). With V trimmed by 5 bases and J by 4 bases, 5 bases remained unmatched. Assay: immunoSEQ multiplex PCR; the TCRdb copy retains only in-frame clones and omits some. The data contain 120,000 or so clones, approximately 90% of them seen just once; the ten biggest clones take up roughly 0.63%. Specimen: CD4+ T cells from blood. The chain links TRBV19 to TRBJ2-7, with TRBD2 matching over 10 bases. The sequence derives from a human donor in good health. CDR3 loop: CASSVEREGYEQYF. The CDR3 nucleotides are TGTGCCAGTAGTGTCGAGCGGGAGGGATACGAGCAGTACTTC.